Listed below are T cell receptor beta chains from one sample, sequenced in a study of T cells in Graves' hyperthyroidism and ophthalmopathy. TCRdb fed the multiplex PCR reads into MiXCR, producing one record per CDR3 protein. The sample has about 570,000 distinct CDR3 sequences, around 46% seen once. Sequencing used peripheral blood or thyroid tissue (not recorded which). All receptors come from an adult woman with Graves' disease, either hyperthyroidism or ophthalmopathy (not recorded which). CDR3s include the opening cysteine and the closing phenylalanine or tryptophan. The D gene is left open where the match is weak. Clone sizes are given selectively: once, few, many, or a class where the clone is expanded.

V: TRBV12-3/TRBV12-4; J: TRBJ1-5; size: NA; D: NA; CDR3: CASSLGLGIQPQHF; DNA: TGTGCCAGCAGCCTAGGGTTGGGGATTCAGCCCCAGCATTTT
V: TRBV5-1; J: TRBJ2-7; size: NA; D: TRBD2; CDR3: CASSNGLAGGPNEQYF; DNA: TGCGCCAGCAGTAACGGACTAGCGGGAGGGCCCAACGAGCAGTACTTC
V: TRBV6-5; J: TRBJ2-2; size: NA; D: NA; CDR3: CASSYSNARELFF; DNA: TGTGCCAGCAGTTACTCGAACGCGAGGGAGCTGTTTTTT
V: TRBV6-5; J: TRBJ1-1; size: many; D: NA; CDR3: CASSPMGNTEAFF; DNA: TGTGCCAGCAGTCCAATGGGGAACACTGAAGCTTTCTTT
V: TRBV30; J: TRBJ1-1; size: few; D: NA; CDR3: CAWSPTTVWTEAFF; DNA: TGTGCCTGGAGTCCAACGACAGTATGGACTGAAGCTTTCTTT
V: TRBV7-9; J: TRBJ2-7; size: many; D: NA; CDR3: CASSLGGDYEQYF; DNA: TGTGCCAGCAGCTTAGGGGGTGACTACGAGCAGTACTTC
V: TRBV11-2; J: TRBJ1-1; size: once; D: NA; CDR3: CASSIKSGGVAFF; DNA: TGTGCCAGCAGTATAAAGTCCGGGGGGGTAGCTTTCTTT
V: TRBV29-1; J: TRBJ1-3; size: NA; D: NA; CDR3: CSVAGTGNTIYF; DNA: TGCAGCGTAGCAGGGACTGGAAACACCATATATTTT
V: TRBV7-8; J: TRBJ1-1; size: once; D: NA; CDR3: CASSFYICSATTVNTEAFF; DNA: NA
V: TRBV19; J: TRBJ2-7; size: many; D: NA; CDR3: CASSTETSSYEQYF; DNA: TGTGCCAGTTCGACGGAAACCAGCTCCTACGAGCAGTACTTC